Listed below are T cell receptor beta chains from one sample, sequenced in a study of T cells in Graves' hyperthyroidism and ophthalmopathy. One entry per CDR3 protein results from TCRdb running MiXCR on the multiplex PCR reads. The table lists more than 650,000 distinct CDR3 sequences, 12% to 15% of them singletons. Sequencing was carried out using blood. The receptors were sampled from a woman aged 18-29 years with Graves' hyperthyroidism. CDR3s include the opening cysteine and the closing phenylalanine or tryptophan. A D gene is named only where the DNA matches it firmly. The size of a clone is reported for some rows only, either as once, few or many, or as a class for expanded clones.

j_gene	d_gene	abundance	v_gene	CDR3nt	CDR3aa
TRBJ2-5	.	.	TRBV7-4	TGTGCCAGCAGCCCACGTACTAGGAAGGGAAGTTCGGAGACCCAGTACTTC	CASSPRTRKGSSETQYF
TRBJ1-6	.	.	TRBV20-1	TGCAGCGTGGCGGGGGGAAGCAATAATTCACCCCTCCACTTT	CSVAGGSNNSPLHF
TRBJ1-6	.	few	TRBV6-1	TGTGCCAGCAGGGGGGGATTTTATAATTCACCCCTCCACTTT	CASRGGFYNSPLHF
TRBJ1-2	TRBD1	.	TRBV19	TGTACCAGTAGTAACCCGACAGGGAATCGCCCGCTCGGAATCTATGGCTACACCTTC	CTSSNPTGNRPLGIYGYTF
TRBJ2-3	.	few	TRBV5-1	TGCGCCAGCAGCTTACTACTAGGCACAGATACGCAGTATTTT	CASSLLLGTDTQYF
TRBJ2-1	TRBD1	many	TRBV7-2	TGTGCCAGCAGCTTACAGGGGGCGATCTACAATGAGCAGTTCTTC	CASSLQGAIYNEQFF
TRBJ1-4	TRBD1	many	TRBV20-1	TGCAGTGCCAGTCGACAGGGGGAAAAACTGTTTTTT	CSASRQGEKLFF
TRBJ1-6	TRBD1	.	TRBV6-4	TGTGCCAGCAGTTACCACTTCGGGACAGGGGGCAATAATTCACCCCCCCACTTT	CASSYHFGTGGNNSPPHF
TRBJ2-1	TRBD2	.	TRBV7-2	TGTGCCAGCAGCTTAGTTGGGACATTCAGGGCGGGAGGGCTAACCTACAATGAGCAGTTCTTC	CASSLVGTFRAGGLTYNEQFF
TRBJ2-3	TRBD2	few	TRBV10-3	TGTGCCATCAGTGAGTTCAGAAATAGCGGGAGGGACACAGATACGCAGTATTTT	CAISEFRNSGRDTDTQYF
TRBJ2-1	TRBD2	.	TRBV15	TGTGCCACCAGCAGGTTTTGGGGGACTAGCGGGAGCCCCGACAATGAGCAGTTCTTC	CATSRFWGTSGSPDNEQFF
TRBJ2-3	TRBD2	.	TRBV7-2	TGTGCCAGCAGCGACCCGGGGGGGAAGGATACGCAGTATTTT	CASSDPGGKDTQYF
TRBJ2-5	.	few	TRBV12-3/TRBV12-4	TGTGCCAGCAGTTTAGCGGCGGGGGCAGTTGCCATTCGGTGGGAGACCCAGTACTTC	CASSLAAGAVAIRWETQYF
TRBJ2-1	.	few	TRBV11-3	TGTGCCAGCAGCCCCCGGGGGCCACTAGAGTTCGCCTACAATGAGCAGTTCTTC	CASSPRGPLEFAYNEQFF
TRBJ2-3	.	.	TRBV10-1	TGCGCCAGCAGACGGACTCTCGAAGATACGCAGTATTTT	CASRRTLEDTQYF
TRBJ2-2	.	many	TRBV6-1	TGTGCCAGCAGAAGCACCAACCGGATAGTCCAGACCGGGGAGCTGTTTTTT	CASRSTNRIVQTGELFF
TRBJ2-1	TRBD2	.	TRBV29-1	TGCAGCGTTGGCCCGCGAAGGACTAGCGGGACCTCCTACAATGAGCAGTTCTTC	CSVGPRRTSGTSYNEQFF
TRBJ2-7	TRBD2	.	TRBV4-1	TGCGCCAGCAGCCGCCCTTCTAGCGGGCGACGCTCCTACGAGCAGTACTTC	CASSRPSSGRRSYEQYF
TRBJ2-1	.	many	TRBV6-5	TGTGCCAGCAGTTACAAGGCGGCTATCCCTTACAATGAGCAGTTCTTC	CASSYKAAIPYNEQFF
TRBJ2-2	.	.	TRBV18	TGTGCCAGCTCACCAGACGGAATAGGGACCGGGGGGCTGTTTTTT	CASSPDGIGTGGLFF
TRBJ1-5	TRBD1	.	TRBV6-2/TRBV6-3	TGTGCCAGCAGTTACTCATCGACAGGGAGGCCTACTCAGCCCCAGCATTTT	CASSYSSTGRPTQPQHF
TRBJ2-1	.	few	TRBV29-1	TGCAGCGTTGAAGTCACTCCGGTTGAGCAGTTCTTC	CSVEVTPVEQFF
TRBJ2-7	.	many	TRBV28	TGTGCCAGCACGGGAGTATTGGGATACGAGCAGTACTTC	CASTGVLGYEQYF
TRBJ1-6	.	few	TRBV28	TGTGCCAGCGCCGACAGAAGAAATTCACCCCTCCACTTT	CASADRRNSPLHF
TRBJ2-7	.	many	TRBV27	TGTGCCAGCAGCCTACATCTGAGCTCCTACGAGCAGTACTTC	CASSLHLSSYEQYF
TRBJ1-6	.	.	TRBV4-1	TGCGCCAGCAGCCAAGCTGGGGGAGTTTCACCCCTCCACTTT	CASSQAGGVSPLHF
TRBJ2-1	.	few	TRBV28	TGTGCCAGCAGTTTATGGGTCCATGAGCAGTTCTTC	CASSLWVHEQFF
TRBJ2-7	.	many	TRBV3-1	TGTGCCAGCAGCCAAGTGGCAGACTACTACGAGCAGTACTTC	CASSQVADYYEQYF
TRBJ2-7	.	many	TRBV11-2	TGTGCCAGCACCCTAGGGCCTAGCGCCTACGAGCAGTACTTC	CASTLGPSAYEQYF
TRBJ2-3	TRBD1	.	TRBV29-1	TGCAGCGTTGAAGATATAGCGGGGGACAGGGGGGGTGGGACAGATACGCAGTATTTT	CSVEDIAGDRGGGTDTQYF
TRBJ2-7	.	many	TRBV28	TGTGCCAGCAGGGGGACATTTGGCTACGAGCAGTACTTC	CASRGTFGYEQYF